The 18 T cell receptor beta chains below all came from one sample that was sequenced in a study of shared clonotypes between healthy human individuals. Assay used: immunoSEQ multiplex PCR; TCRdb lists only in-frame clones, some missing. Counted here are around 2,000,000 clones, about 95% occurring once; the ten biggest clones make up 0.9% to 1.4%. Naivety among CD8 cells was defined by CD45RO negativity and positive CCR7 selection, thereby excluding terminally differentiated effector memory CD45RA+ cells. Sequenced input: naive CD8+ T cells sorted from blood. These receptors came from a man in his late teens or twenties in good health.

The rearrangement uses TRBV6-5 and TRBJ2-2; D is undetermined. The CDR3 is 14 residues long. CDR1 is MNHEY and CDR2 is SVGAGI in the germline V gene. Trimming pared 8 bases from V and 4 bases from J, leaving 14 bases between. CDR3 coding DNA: TGTGCCAGCTACGAGGACGGAAGCACCGGGGAGCTGTTTTTT. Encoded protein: CASYEDGSTGELFF.

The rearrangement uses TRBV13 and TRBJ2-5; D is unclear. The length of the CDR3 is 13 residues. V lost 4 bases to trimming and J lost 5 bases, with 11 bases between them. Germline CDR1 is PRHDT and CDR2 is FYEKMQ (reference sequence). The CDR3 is CASSSWTGETQYF. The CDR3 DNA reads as TGTGCCAGCAGCTCCTGGACCGGGGAGACCCAGTACTTC.

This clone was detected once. CDR3 coding DNA: TGTGCCAGCAGCTTAGATCCGAGAGAACAAGAGACCCAGTACTTC. As protein: CASSLDPREQETQYF. The V and J genes are TRBV7-2 and TRBJ2-5, with D unclear. V was pared by 1 base and J by 2 bases, with 11 bases between. Germline CDR1 reads SGHTA; CDR2 reads FQGNSA. The CDR3 totals 15 residues.

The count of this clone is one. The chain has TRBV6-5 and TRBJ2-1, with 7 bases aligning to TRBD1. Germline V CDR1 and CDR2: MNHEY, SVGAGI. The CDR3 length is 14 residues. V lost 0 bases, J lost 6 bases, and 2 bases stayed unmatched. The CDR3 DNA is TGTGCCAGCAGTTACTCGACAGGGTTCAATGAGCAGTTCTTC. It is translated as CASSYSTGFNEQFF.

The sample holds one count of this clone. The CDR3 region has the DNA TGTGCCAGCAGCAAAGCAGGACAGACATCCTACGAGCAGTACTTC. This gives the protein CASSKAGQTSYEQYF. The chain has TRBV28 and TRBJ2-7; possible D gene TRBD1, 6 bases. The CDR3 spans 15 residues. With 6 bases removed from V and 1 base from J, the gap between germline ends came to 16 bases. CDR1 and CDR2 (germline): MDHEN, SYDVKM.

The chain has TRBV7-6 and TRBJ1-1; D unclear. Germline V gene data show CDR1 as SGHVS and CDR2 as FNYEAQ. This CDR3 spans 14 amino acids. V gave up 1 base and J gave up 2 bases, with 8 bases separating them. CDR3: CASSLGSYNTEAFF. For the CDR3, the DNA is TGTGCCAGCAGCTTAGGCTCCTATAACACTGAAGCTTTCTTT. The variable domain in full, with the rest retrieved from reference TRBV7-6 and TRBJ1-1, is GAGVSQSPRYKVTKRGQDVALRCDPISGHVSLYWYRQALGQGPEFLTYFNYEAQQDKSGLPNDRFSAERPEGSISTLTIQRTEQRDSAMYRCASSLGSYNTEAFFGQGTRLTVV.

CDR3 nucleotides: TGTGCCAGCAGCCAGTGGACGGCCGGGGCCGGGGAGCTGTTTTTT. Its translation: CASSQWTAGAGELFF. The gene calls are TRBV14 and TRBJ2-2, with TRBD2 as a possible D gene (5 bases). The germline V gene has CDR1 SGHDN and CDR2 FVKESK. The CDR3 length is 15 residues. The V end was cut by 3 bases, the J end by 6 bases, with 14 bases between.

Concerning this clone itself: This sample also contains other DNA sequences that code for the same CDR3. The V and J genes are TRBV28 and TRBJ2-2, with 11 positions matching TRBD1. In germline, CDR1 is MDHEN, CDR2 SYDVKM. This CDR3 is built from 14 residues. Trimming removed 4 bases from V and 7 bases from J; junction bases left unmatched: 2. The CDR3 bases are TGTGCCAGCAGTTGGACAGGGGGCGGCGGGGAGCTGTTTTTT. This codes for CASSWTGGGGELFF.

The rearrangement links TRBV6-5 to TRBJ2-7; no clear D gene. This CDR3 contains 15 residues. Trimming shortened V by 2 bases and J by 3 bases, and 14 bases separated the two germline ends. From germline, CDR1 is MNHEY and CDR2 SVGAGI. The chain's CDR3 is CASSYGDSRVYEQYF. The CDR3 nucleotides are TGTGCCAGCAGTTACGGGGATTCTCGGGTCTACGAGCAGTACTTC.

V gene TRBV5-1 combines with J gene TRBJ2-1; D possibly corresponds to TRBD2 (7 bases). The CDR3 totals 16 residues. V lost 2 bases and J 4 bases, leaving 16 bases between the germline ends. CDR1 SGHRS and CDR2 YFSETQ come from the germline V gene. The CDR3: CASSFSQGGGYNEQFF. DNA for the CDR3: TGCGCCAGCAGCTTCTCACAGGGAGGGGGATACAATGAGCAGTTCTTC.

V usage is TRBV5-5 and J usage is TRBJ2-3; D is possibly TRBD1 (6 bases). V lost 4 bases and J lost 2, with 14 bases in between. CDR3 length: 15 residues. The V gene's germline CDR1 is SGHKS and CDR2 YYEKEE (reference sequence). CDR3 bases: TGTGCCAGCAGCAGGGGACGGACAGACACAGATACGCAGTATTTT. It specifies CASSRGRTDTDTQYF. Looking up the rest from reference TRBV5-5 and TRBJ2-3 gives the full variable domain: DAGVTQSPTHLIKTRGQQVTLRCSPISGHKSVSWYQQVLGQGPQFIFQYYEKEERGRGNFPDRFSARQFPNYSSELNVNALLLGDSALYLCASSRGRTDTDTQYFGPGTRLTVL.

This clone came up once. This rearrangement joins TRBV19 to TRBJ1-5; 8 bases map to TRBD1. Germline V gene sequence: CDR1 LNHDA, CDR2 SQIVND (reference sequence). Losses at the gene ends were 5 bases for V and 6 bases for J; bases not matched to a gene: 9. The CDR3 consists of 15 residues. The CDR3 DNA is TGTGCCAGTAGTGTCCCCACAGGGGGGGCTCAGCCCCAGCATTTT. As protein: CASSVPTGGAQPQHF. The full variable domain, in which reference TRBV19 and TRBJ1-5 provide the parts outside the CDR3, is DGGITQSPKYLFRKEGQNVTLSCEQNLNHDAMYWYRQDPGQGLRLIYYSQIVNDFQKGDIAEGYSVSREKKESFPLTVTSAQKNPTAFYLCASSVPTGGAQPQHFGDGTRLSIL.

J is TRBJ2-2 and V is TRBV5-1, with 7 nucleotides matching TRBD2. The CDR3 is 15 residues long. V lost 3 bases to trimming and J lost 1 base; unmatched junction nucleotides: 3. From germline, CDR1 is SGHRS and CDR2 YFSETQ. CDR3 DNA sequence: TGCGCCAGCAGCTCATTAGCGGGGAACACCGGGGAGCTGTTTTTT. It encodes CASSSLAGNTGELFF. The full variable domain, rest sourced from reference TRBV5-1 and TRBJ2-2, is KAGVTQTPRYLIKTRGQQVTLSCSPISGHRSVSWYQQTPGQGLQFLFEYFSETQRNKGNFPGRFSGRQFSNSRSEMNVSTLELGDSALYLCASSSLAGNTGELFFGEGSRLTVL.

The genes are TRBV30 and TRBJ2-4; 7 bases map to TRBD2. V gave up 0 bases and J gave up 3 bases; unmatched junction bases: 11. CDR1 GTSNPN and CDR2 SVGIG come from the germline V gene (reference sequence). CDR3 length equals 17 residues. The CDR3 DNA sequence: TGTGCCTGGAGTGTAGAGTTGGGGGGAGGGAGCAAAAACATTCAGTACTTC. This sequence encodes CAWSVELGGGSKNIQYF.

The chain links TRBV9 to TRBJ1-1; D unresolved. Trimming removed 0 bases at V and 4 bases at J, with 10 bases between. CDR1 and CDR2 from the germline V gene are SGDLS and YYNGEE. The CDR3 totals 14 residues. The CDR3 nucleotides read TGTGCCAGCAGCGTAGCAGTCACCGGCACTGAAGCTTTCTTT. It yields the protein CASSVAVTGTEAFF.

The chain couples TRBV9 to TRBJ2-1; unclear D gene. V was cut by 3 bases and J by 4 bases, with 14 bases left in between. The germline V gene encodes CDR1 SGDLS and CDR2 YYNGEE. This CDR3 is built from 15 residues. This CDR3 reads CASSALDWDYNEQFF. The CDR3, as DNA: TGTGCCAGCAGCGCACTTGATTGGGATTACAATGAGCAGTTCTTC.

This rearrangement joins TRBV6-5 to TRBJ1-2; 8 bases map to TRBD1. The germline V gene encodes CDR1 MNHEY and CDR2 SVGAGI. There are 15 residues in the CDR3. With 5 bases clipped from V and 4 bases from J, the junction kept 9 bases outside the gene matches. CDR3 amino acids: CASSTTGENLYGYTF. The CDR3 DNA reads TGTGCCAGCAGTACGACAGGGGAGAACCTCTATGGCTACACCTTC.

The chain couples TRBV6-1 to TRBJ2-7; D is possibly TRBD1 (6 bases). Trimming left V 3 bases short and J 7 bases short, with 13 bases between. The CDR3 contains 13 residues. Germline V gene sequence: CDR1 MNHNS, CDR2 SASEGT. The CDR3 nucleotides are TGTGCCAGCAGTGATTACAACAGGGAAGAGCAGTACTTC. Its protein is CASSDYNREEQYF.